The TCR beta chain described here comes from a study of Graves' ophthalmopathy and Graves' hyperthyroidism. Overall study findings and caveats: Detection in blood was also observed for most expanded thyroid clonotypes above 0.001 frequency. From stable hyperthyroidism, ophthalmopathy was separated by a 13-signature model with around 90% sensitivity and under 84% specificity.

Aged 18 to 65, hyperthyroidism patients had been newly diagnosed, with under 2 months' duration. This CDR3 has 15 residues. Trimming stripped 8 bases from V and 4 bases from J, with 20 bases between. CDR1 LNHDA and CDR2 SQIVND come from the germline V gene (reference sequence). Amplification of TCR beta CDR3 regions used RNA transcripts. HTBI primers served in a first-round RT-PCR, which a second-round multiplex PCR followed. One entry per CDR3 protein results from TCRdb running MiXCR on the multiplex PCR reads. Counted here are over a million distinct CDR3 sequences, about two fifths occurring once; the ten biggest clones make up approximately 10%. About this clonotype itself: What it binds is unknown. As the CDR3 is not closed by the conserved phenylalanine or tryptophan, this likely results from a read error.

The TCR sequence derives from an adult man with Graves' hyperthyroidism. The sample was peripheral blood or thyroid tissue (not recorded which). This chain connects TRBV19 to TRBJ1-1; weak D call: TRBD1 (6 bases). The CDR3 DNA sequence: TGTGCCAGTCGACAGGACATGGGGTCGGGCACTGAAGCTTTCCTT. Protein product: CASRQDMGSGTEAFL.